Listed here are 31 T cell receptor beta chains from one sample, sequenced in a study of CD8 T cells in Susac syndrome. After extraction with the RNeasy kit, roughly 0.45 to 1 ug of the RNA was reverse transcribed using random hexamers. MiXCR was run by TCRdb on the immunoSEQ multiplex PCR reads, yielding one entry per CDR3 protein. The repertoire consists of about 120,000 distinct CDR3 sequences, with 90% to 95% occurring once and the leading ten covering about 0.098%. The sample consisted of CD4+ T cells from PBMCs. Receptors originate from a human donor in good health.

The DNA for the CDR3 is TGTGCCAGTAGTTCCCGACGACGGGGCCAAGAGACCCAGTACTTC. Residues: CASSSRRRGQETQYF. This sequence joins TRBV19 and TRBJ2-5, with a possible D match to TRBD2 (5 bases). Germline CDR1 LNHDA, CDR2 SQIVND (reference sequence). The germline V and J ends were trimmed by 5 bases and 1 base, with 14 bases remaining between them. The CDR3 is 15 amino acids.

The chain couples TRBV19 to TRBJ2-5; D call uncertain. The length of the CDR3 is 14 residues. The V end was cut by 6 bases, the J end by 7 bases, with 18 bases between. Germline loops: CDR1 LNHDA, CDR2 SQIVND (reference sequence). The CDR3 DNA is TGTGCCAGTAGACCGGGTTATACAGATAGGACCCAGTACTTC. It encodes CASRPGYTDRTQYF. The variable domain in full, with the rest retrieved from reference TRBV19 and TRBJ2-5, is DGGITQSPKYLFRKEGQNVTLSCEQNLNHDAMYWYRQDPGQGLRLIYYSQIVNDFQKGDIAEGYSVSREKKESFPLTVTSAQKNPTAFYLCASRPGYTDRTQYFGPGTRLLVL.

This clonotype was counted once. This rearrangement joins TRBV20-1 to TRBJ1-2, with 7 bases fitting TRBD1. Germline CDR1 and CDR2: DFQATT and SNEGSKA (reference sequence). CDR3 length: 14 residues. Written as DNA, the CDR3 is TGCAGCAGTCAGGAGGGGGCGGGTAACTATGGCTACACCTTC. Amino acid sequence: CSSQEGAGNYGYTF.

CDR3 in DNA: TGTGCCAGCAGCCAGGGACGAAAACCCCAAGAGACCCAGTACTTC. Protein product: CASSQGRKPQETQYF. This chain links TRBV3-1 with TRBJ2-5; D may correspond to TRBD1 or TRBD2 (5 bases each). The CDR3 is made up of 15 amino acids. From germline, CDR1 is LGHDT and CDR2 YNNKEL (reference sequence). V was clipped by 3 bases and J by 1 base, with 12 bases between them.

This chain connects TRBV20-1 to TRBJ1-1; 10 bases align to TRBD1. The CDR3 loop spans 13 amino acids. The V gene end was trimmed by 6 bases and the J gene end by 3 bases; junction bases not matched to a gene: 4. Per germline, CDR1 DFQATT and CDR2 SNEGSKA (reference sequence). The CDR3 nucleotides read TGCAGTGCCCCGGGACAGGGGTACACTGAAGCTTTCTTT. Translating it yields CSAPGQGYTEAFF.

The chain joins TRBV2 to TRBJ2-5; tentatively, D is TRBD2 (6 bases). V lost 8 bases and J lost 2, with 15 bases in between. The CDR3 contains 14 residues. In germline, CDR1 is SNHLY, CDR2 FYNNEI. The CDR3 nucleotides read TGTGCCAGCGCGGGACTGATCAAACAAGAGACCCAGTACTTC. Its protein is CASAGLIKQETQYF.

The V and J genes are TRBV19 and TRBJ2-5, with 8 bases matching TRBD1. V lost 7 bases and J lost 2; bases outside the gene matches: 3. Germline V CDR1 and CDR2: LNHDA, SQIVND (reference sequence). The CDR3 is made up of 13 amino acids. CDR3 sequence (DNA): TGTGCCAGTAAGAGACAGGGGCAAGAGACCCAGTACTTC. Its translation is CASKRQGQETQYF.

The rearrangement links TRBV28 to TRBJ1-3; D is undetermined. V lost 5 bases, J lost 0 bases, and 8 bases lay in between. Germline V gene lookup returns CDR1 MDHEN and CDR2 SYDVKM. This CDR3 is built from 14 residues. This chain's CDR3 is CASSPTASGNTIYF. As DNA, the CDR3 is TGTGCCAGCAGTCCGACTGCCTCTGGAAACACCATATATTTT.

This chain connects TRBV28 to TRBJ2-5; 12 bases fit TRBD1. Trimming took 3 bases from V and 5 from J; bases not matched to a gene: 7. The CDR3 consists of 16 residues. Germline-derived CDR1 and CDR2 are MDHEN and SYDVKM. For the CDR3, the DNA is TGTGCCAGCAGTTTCTCTGGGACAGGGGGCGGTGAGACCCAGTACTTC. Translation: CASSFSGTGGGETQYF.

This clonotype came up once. The V gene is TRBV15, the J gene TRBJ2-7; no clear D. From germline, CDR1 is LNHNV and CDR2 YYDKDF (reference sequence). This CDR3 has 12 residues. Trimming took off 2 bases at V and 5 bases at J, with 7 bases between the two ends. The CDR3 region is CATSRLSNEQYF. In nucleotides, the CDR3 is TGTGCCACCAGCAGACTAAGTAACGAGCAGTACTTC. Based on the CDR3 plus reference TRBV15 and TRBJ2-7, the full variable domain is DAMVIQNPRYQVTQFGKPVTLSCSQTLNHNVMYWYQQKSSQAPKLLFHYYDKDFNNEADTPDNFQSRRPNTSFCFLDIRSPGLGDTAMYLCATSRLSNEQYFGPGTRLTVT.

The chain recombines TRBV20-1 with TRBJ1-2, with 7 bases identical to TRBD1. The CDR3 is 16 amino acids. V shed 1 base, J shed 0 bases, and the junction held 8 bases outside the gene matches. Germline V gene data show CDR1 as DFQATT and CDR2 as SNEGSKA (reference sequence). For the CDR3, the DNA is TGCAGTGCTAGAGGAGGGGGACAGATCACTAACTATGGCTACACCTTC. Translated, it gives CSARGGGQITNYGYTF.

This chain connects TRBV3-1 to TRBJ2-2; no firm D call. The V gene's germline CDR1 is LGHDT and CDR2 YNNKEL (reference sequence). The CDR3 loop spans 13 amino acids. V lost 1 base and J lost 8, with 8 bases in between. The CDR3 DNA is TGTGCCAGCAGCCAAGTGAACTCGGGGGAGCTGTTTTTT. Translating gives CASSQVNSGELFF. Full variable domain (rest looked up from reference TRBV3-1 and TRBJ2-2): DTAVSQTPKYLVTQMGNDKSIKCEQNLGHDTMYWYKQDSKKFLKIMFSYNNKELIINETVPNRFSPKSPDKAHLNLHINSLELGDSAVYFCASSQVNSGELFFGEGSRLTVL.

This clonotype was found once. This sequence joins TRBV20-1 and TRBJ1-5; 7 nucleotides align to TRBD1. This CDR3 spans 15 amino acids. CDR1 and CDR2 (germline): DFQATT, SNEGSKA (reference sequence). V dropped 5 bases and J dropped 1; count of bases not matched to a gene: 8. CDR3 nucleotide sequence: TGCAGTGCTCCCGGGGGGACAGACAGCAATCAGCCCCAGCATTTT. It specifies CSAPGGTDSNQPQHF.

The chain carries TRBV29-1 and TRBJ1-1, with TRBD1 as a possible D gene (5 bases). The CDR3 sequence is 12 residues long. Trimming shortened V by 5 bases and J by 5 bases, and 12 bases separated the two germline ends. Germline CDR1 reads SQVTM; CDR2 reads ANQGSEA. The CDR3 DNA is TGCAGCGTTCGTTCCTACAGGACTGAAGCTTTCTTT. Translating it yields CSVRSYRTEAFF.

The chain employs TRBV5-1 and TRBJ1-2; D may be TRBD1 (6 bases). This CDR3 is built from 19 residues. Trimming stripped 0 bases from V and 5 bases from J, with 26 bases between. Germline V gives CDR1 SGHRS, CDR2 YFSETQ. In nucleotides, the CDR3 is TGCGCCAGCAGCTTGGCCCAATTCGGACAGCAGAGTAGGACGTATGGCTACACCTTC. It is translated as CASSLAQFGQQSRTYGYTF.

This rearrangement joins TRBV18 to TRBJ2-5; weak D call: TRBD1 (6 bases). Germline lookup yields CDR1 KGHSH and CDR2 LQKENI. Trimming cost V 3 bases and J 0 bases, with 11 bases left between them. The CDR3 is 15 residues long. CDR3 coding DNA: TGTGCCAGCTCACCCCCAGGGGCGTACCAAGAGACCCAGTACTTC. Translating it yields CASSPPGAYQETQYF.

V and J are TRBV7-8 and TRBJ2-5; the D gene is possibly TRBD2 (5 bases). Germline V CDR1 and CDR2: SGHVS, FQNEAQ. This CDR3 has 14 residues. V lost 2 bases and J 7 bases, leaving 14 bases between the germline ends. The CDR3: CASSLTTARGTQYF. The CDR3 nucleotides are TGTGCCAGCAGCTTAACCACAGCACGGGGGACCCAGTACTTC.

The rearrangement links TRBV6-5 to TRBJ2-7; TRBD2 aligns across 7 bases. This CDR3 contains 14 residues. Per the germline V gene, CDR1 is MNHEY and CDR2 is SVGAGI. Losses at the gene ends were 3 bases for V and 2 bases for J; bases not matched to a gene: 4. CDR3 loop: CASSYGLGTYEQYF. CDR3 coding DNA: TGTGCCAGCAGTTATGGACTAGGCACCTACGAGCAGTACTTC.

This chain joins TRBV29-1 and TRBJ2-5; maybe TRBD2 (6 bases). Germline-derived CDR1 and CDR2 are SQVTM and ANQGSEA. This CDR3 is built from 14 residues. Trimming pared 8 bases from V and 9 bases from J, leaving 25 bases between. In DNA form, the CDR3 reads TGCAGCTTTCAACTGGGGGGTGAGAGAGTCCCCCAGTACTTC. Protein sequence: CSFQLGGERVPQYF.

A single count supports this clonotype. DNA for the CDR3: TGTGCCAGCTCACCTTTGGCGGCCGTGGGGGAGACCCAGTACTTC. This translates into CASSPLAAVGETQYF. This chain uses TRBV18 with TRBJ2-5; no definite D call. The germline V and J ends were trimmed by 3 bases and 5 bases, with 16 bases remaining between them. The CDR3 runs 15 residues. Germline assignment: CDR1 KGHSH and CDR2 LQKENI.

The V call is TRBV19, the J call TRBJ2-2; a possible D gene is TRBD1 (6 bases). This CDR3 spans 15 amino acids. CDR1 is LNHDA, CDR2 SQIVND, per germline (reference sequence). Trimming took 4 bases from V and 5 from J, leaving 14 bases between them. The CDR3 coding sequence is TGTGCCAGTAGTAACAGGGAAAGAAGGACCGGGGAGCTGTTTTTT. The encoded protein is CASSNRERRTGELFF.

The chain has TRBV10-3 and TRBJ2-2, with 7 positions matching TRBD1. From germline, CDR1 is ENHRY and CDR2 SYGVKD. J lost 4 bases, V lost 11 bases, and 4 bases had no gene match. CDR3 length equals 12 residues. The CDR3 here is CASRTGTGELFF. CDR3 nucleotides: TGTGCCTCGAGGACAGGCACCGGGGAGCTGTTTTTT.

V is TRBV12-5 and J is TRBJ2-2; 10 positions agree with TRBD1. Germline loops: CDR1 LGHNT, CDR2 FRNRAP. The V and J ends lost 5 bases and 3 bases, in that order; junction bases with no gene match: 6. The CDR3 is 16 amino acids. The CDR3 DNA follows: TGTGCTAGTGGTCTACGACAGGGGGCATACACCGGGGAGCTGTTTTTT. Its protein product is CASGLRQGAYTGELFF.

The chain is built from TRBV4-2 and TRBJ2-1; 7 bases agree with TRBD2. The V and J ends lost 3 bases and 7 bases, in that order; junction bases with no gene match: 6. The CDR3 runs 14 residues. In germline, CDR1 is LGHNA, CDR2 YNFKEQ. The chain's CDR3 is CASSQARGINEQFF. The DNA of the CDR3 is TGTGCCAGCAGCCAGGCGCGGGGGATTAATGAGCAGTTCTTC.

The CDR3 reads CASKGRDTQYF. The CDR3, as DNA: TGTGCCAGCAAAGGCAGAGATACGCAGTATTTT. This chain connects TRBV28 to TRBJ2-3; no reliable D call. The ends were cut back, 7 bases at V and 5 bases at J, with 7 bases in the middle. The length of the CDR3 is 11 residues. Germline CDR1 is MDHEN and CDR2 is SYDVKM. Based on the CDR3 plus reference TRBV28 and TRBJ2-3, the full variable domain is DVKVTQSSRYLVKRTGEKVFLECVQDMDHENMFWYRQDPGLGLRLIYFSYDVKMKEKGDIPEGYSVSREKKERFSLILESASTNQTSMYLCASKGRDTQYFGPGTRLTVL.

The chain carries TRBV2 and TRBJ2-7; maybe TRBD1 (6 bases). Germline CDR1 is SNHLY and CDR2 is FYNNEI. This CDR3 is 15 amino acids long. V was shortened by 7 bases and J by 1 base, with 17 bases between the two germline ends. CDR3 nucleotides: TGTGCCAGCACCCCGATGGGGCAGGGGTCCTACGAGCAGTACTTC. This encodes CASTPMGQGSYEQYF.

The chain joins TRBV20-1 to TRBJ2-3, with 11 bases lining up with TRBD2. CDR3 length: 13 amino acids. Germline V CDR1 and CDR2: DFQATT, SNEGSKA (reference sequence). V lost 6 bases to trimming and J lost 6 bases; unmatched junction nucleotides: 5. The CDR3 DNA sequence: TGCAGTGCGCTAGCGGGAGGTGGGGATACGCAGTATTTT. Translating gives CSALAGGGDTQYF.

V and J are TRBV6-1 and TRBJ1-5; D remains ambiguous. Trimming shortened V by 8 bases and J by 6 bases, and 11 bases separated the two germline ends. The CDR3 runs 12 residues. Germline CDR1 and CDR2: MNHNS and SASEGT. The CDR3 here is CASGVSSQPQHF. Written as DNA, the CDR3 is TGTGCCAGCGGGGTATCGAGTCAGCCCCAGCATTTT.

V is TRBV20-1 and J is TRBJ1-4, with 7 bases lining up with TRBD1. The J segment lost 7 bases and the V segment lost 4 bases, leaving 3 bases of the junction unmatched. There are 12 residues in the CDR3. Per germline, CDR1 DFQATT and CDR2 SNEGSKA (reference sequence). The CDR3 loop is CSATYRGEKLFF. The CDR3 DNA sequence: TGCAGTGCTACCTACAGGGGTGAAAAACTGTTTTTT.

This chain joins TRBV29-1 and TRBJ1-2; 12 bases map to TRBD1. The germline gives CDR1 SQVTM, CDR2 ANQGSEA. J lost 8 bases, V lost 4 bases, and 5 bases had no gene match. The CDR3 is made up of 13 amino acids. The CDR3 loop is CSVGDRGLGGYTF. The CDR3 DNA is TGCAGCGTTGGGGACAGGGGGCTAGGGGGCTACACCTTC.

The rearrangement links TRBV28 to TRBJ2-6; possibly TRBD2 for D (6 bases). In germline, CDR1 is MDHEN, CDR2 SYDVKM. Trimming stripped 6 bases from V and 3 bases from J, with 6 bases between. This CDR3 is 13 amino acids long. In DNA, the CDR3 is TGTGCCAGCAGGGGGGGTGGGGCCAACGTCCTGACTTTC. It codes for CASRGGGANVLTF.